The next 30 T cell receptor beta chains were all read from a single sample in a study of neurological immune-mediated disorders. One entry per CDR3 protein results from TCRdb running MiXCR on the 5' RACE reads. The sample lists 15,000 or so distinct CDR3 sequences, roughly an eighth occurring once. The sample taken for sequencing was CD8+ T cells from blood. These TCRs come from a female donor with HTLV-1-associated myelopathy (HAM/TSP).

This clonotype has a count of ten or more. V gene TRBV6-6 combines with J gene TRBJ2-4; D gene uncertain. Germline CDR1 and CDR2: MNHNY and SVGAGI (reference sequence). The ends were cut back, 5 bases at V and 13 bases at J, with 18 bases in the middle. The CDR3 has 13 residues. DNA of the CDR3: TGTGCCAGCAGTCGGACCGAGACAAGTTTCCAGTACTTC. It specifies CASSRTETSFQYF.

This clonotype was picked up many times. This rearrangement joins TRBV27 to TRBJ2-7; D gene uncertain. CDR3 length equals 15 residues. The germline V gene has CDR1 MNHEY and CDR2 SMNVEV (reference sequence). V was clipped by 2 bases and J by 2 bases, with 13 bases between them. The CDR3: CASSLIGSAAYEQYF. The CDR3 coding sequence is TGTGCCAGCAGTTTAATCGGTTCCGCCGCCTACGAGCAGTACTTC.

This clonotype was recorded at least ten times. Here the CDR3 reads CSVEYQSPGYTF. The CDR3 region has the DNA TGCAGCGTTGAATACCAGTCCCCAGGATACACCTTC. The chain couples TRBV29-1 to TRBJ1-2; no firm D call. The CDR3 has 12 residues. The germline V gene encodes CDR1 SQVTM and CDR2 ANQGSEA. Trimming stripped 2 bases from V and 11 bases from J, with 15 bases between.

This clonotype came up many times. The chain has TRBV12-3 or TRBV12-4 and TRBJ1-2; weak D call: TRBD1 (5 bases). The CDR3 runs to 15 residues. V was trimmed by 5 bases and J by 2 bases, leaving 15 bases between them. The CDR3 here is CASSTGTGGNYGYTF. The CDR3, as DNA: TGTGCCAGCAGTACGGGGACGGGAGGGAACTATGGCTACACCTTC.

This clonotype was found many times. The gene calls are TRBV5-1 and TRBJ2-7, with 7 bases identical to TRBD2. V dropped 0 bases and J dropped 2; count of bases not matched to a gene: 2. Germline V gene data show CDR1 as SGHRS and CDR2 as YFSETQ. The CDR3 spans 14 residues. CDR3 protein: CASSLVGLPYEQYF. DNA for the CDR3: TGCGCCAGCAGCTTGGTGGGACTACCCTACGAGCAGTACTTC. The full variable domain, in which reference TRBV5-1 and TRBJ2-7 provide the parts outside the CDR3, is KAGVTQTPRYLIKTRGQQVTLSCSPISGHRSVSWYQQTPGQGLQFLFEYFSETQRNKGNFPGRFSGRQFSNSRSEMNVSTLELGDSALYLCASSLVGLPYEQYFGPGTRLTVT.

This clonotype came up many times. The rearrangement links TRBV4-1 to TRBJ1-6; 8 bases fit TRBD1. Trimming removed 2 bases from V and 7 bases from J; junction bases left unmatched: 13. The length of the CDR3 is 18 residues. The V gene's germline CDR1 is MGHRA and CDR2 YSYEKL. The CDR3 bases are TGCGCCAGCAGCCAACGCCCAGGACAGGGAGGCCAGAATTCACCCCTCCACTTT. It is translated as CASSQRPGQGGQNSPLHF.

There are many counts of this clonotype. The rearrangement uses TRBV27 and TRBJ2-3, with D unclear. The V end lost 2 bases, the J end lost 0 bases, and 12 bases lay between the germline ends. The germline V gene has CDR1 MNHEY and CDR2 SMNVEV (reference sequence). The CDR3 runs 16 residues. The CDR3, as DNA: TGTGCCAGCAGTTTACCGGACGGTAGCAGCACAGATACGCAGTATTTT. This sequence encodes CASSLPDGSSTDTQYF.

This clonotype was counted between two and nine times. The chain has TRBV6-1 and TRBJ2-7; D is ambiguous. The CDR3 totals 10 residues. Trimming stripped 6 bases from V and 5 bases from J, with 5 bases between. Germline CDR1 MNHNS, CDR2 SASEGT. The CDR3 DNA reads TGTGCCAGCAGCTACGACGAGCAGTACTTC. Its protein product is CASSYDEQYF.

This chain joins TRBV6-5 and TRBJ2-7, with D perhaps assigned TRBD1 or TRBD2 (5 bases each). The CDR3 length is 15 residues. Trimming took 4 bases from V and 4 from J, leaving 17 bases between them. Germline-derived CDR1 and CDR2 are MNHEY and SVGAGI. Here the CDR3 DNA reads TGTGCCAGCAGTTGGGACGGGCGACCCTCATACGAGCAGTACTTC. It translates to CASSWDGRPSYEQYF.

This clonotype was seen ten or more times. The rearrangement links TRBV11-2 to TRBJ1-5, with 7 bases that match TRBD1. V was clipped by 5 bases and J by 6 bases; unmatched bases: 10. The CDR3 extends over 15 amino acids. Germline V CDR1 and CDR2: SGHAT, FQNNGV. CDR3 residues: CASSISGGRGQPQHF. CDR3 DNA sequence: TGTGCCAGCAGCATATCAGGGGGAAGGGGTCAGCCCCAGCATTTT.

This clonotype was observed at least ten times. The V gene is TRBV15, the J gene TRBJ2-4, with a tentative D call TRBD2 (5 bases). The germline V gene has CDR1 LNHNV and CDR2 YYDKDF (reference sequence). Trimming left V 1 base short and J 6 bases short, with 16 bases between. CDR3 length equals 16 residues. The CDR3 loop reads CATSRVRAGFGNIQYF. As DNA, the CDR3 is TGTGCCACCAGCAGAGTGAGGGCTGGGTTCGGAAACATTCAGTACTTC.

This clonotype came up many times. The V and J genes are TRBV18 and TRBJ1-4; D remains ambiguous. V was pared by 2 bases and J by 10 bases, with 14 bases between. This CDR3 is 14 amino acids long. Germline assignment: CDR1 KGHSH and CDR2 LQKENI. The CDR3 DNA is TGTGCCAGCTCACCAGAGACACGCGCACCAAAACTGTTTTTT. Encoded protein: CASSPETRAPKLFF.

This clonotype occurred many times. The chain employs TRBV29-1 and TRBJ1-1; no clear D gene. This CDR3 has 12 residues. From germline, CDR1 is SQVTM and CDR2 ANQGSEA. Trimming took off 4 bases at V and 1 base at J, with 7 bases between the two ends. In DNA form, the CDR3 reads TGCAGCGTTGGAGTATCGAACACTGAAGCTTTCTTT. Translation: CSVGVSNTEAFF.

This clonotype was found many times. The chain is built from TRBV29-1 and TRBJ2-1; 13 nucleotides line up with TRBD2. V shed 6 bases and J 7 bases; nucleotides not matched to a gene: 9. Germline CDR1 reads SQVTM; CDR2 reads ANQGSEA. The CDR3 has 15 amino acids. The CDR3 protein is CSVEPGTSGKNEQFF. The CDR3 coding sequence is TGCAGCGTCGAACCTGGGACTAGCGGGAAGAATGAGCAGTTCTTC.

This clonotype has ten or more counts. The chain recombines TRBV7-2 with TRBJ1-5; 8 bases are shared with TRBD1. Germline V gene data show CDR1 as SGHTA and CDR2 as FQGNSA. V dropped 1 base and J dropped 4; count of bases not matched to a gene: 3. The CDR3 is 15 residues long. The CDR3 nucleotides read TGTGCCAGCAGCTTAGTTGGGACAGGTAATCAGCCCCAGCATTTT. Its protein product is CASSLVGTGNQPQHF.

This clonotype occurred many times. Here the CDR3 DNA reads TGCGCCAGCAGCCCCACAATGCTGGCAGGCGGGTACACTGAAGCTTTCTTT. It encodes CASSPTMLAGGYTEAFF. This sequence joins TRBV4-3 and TRBJ1-1; D not resolved. V lost 4 bases and J 3 bases, leaving 21 bases between the germline ends. The CDR3 consists of 17 residues. Germline CDR1 LGHNA, CDR2 YSLEER.

This chain uses TRBV14 with TRBJ2-7; 8 bases match TRBD2. The V and J ends lost 2 bases and 4 bases, in that order; junction bases with no gene match: 4. The CDR3 sequence is 14 residues long. CDR1 and CDR2 (germline): SGHDN, FVKESK. CDR3 bases: TGTGCCAGCAGCCAAACGGGACTAGGTTACGAGCAGTACTTC. Encoded protein: CASSQTGLGYEQYF.

This clonotype was found many times. This chain uses TRBV5-5 with TRBJ1-1; no definite D call. The CDR3 runs 13 residues. The germline CDR1 and CDR2 sequences are SGHKS and YYEKEE (reference sequence). Trimming removed 0 bases at V and 0 bases at J, with 3 bases between. CDR3 amino acids: CASSLGLNTEAFF. In nucleotides, the CDR3 is TGTGCCAGCAGCTTGGGATTGAACACTGAAGCTTTCTTT.

This clonotype was recorded many times. The rearrangement uses TRBV4-1 and TRBJ1-5; D uncertain. This CDR3 contains 15 residues. The germline V and J ends were trimmed by 0 bases and 0 bases, with 6 bases remaining between them. Looked up from germline, CDR1 is MGHRA and CDR2 is YSYEKL. CDR3 amino acids: CASSQDRSSNQPQHF. The CDR3 DNA reads TGCGCCAGCAGCCAAGATAGGAGTAGCAATCAGCCCCAGCATTTT.

This clonotype occurred many times. The gene calls are TRBV6-2 or TRBV6-3 and TRBJ2-3; D gene ambiguous. This CDR3 spans 15 amino acids. Germline values: CDR1 MNHEY, CDR2 SVGEGT. Deletions cut 1 base from V and 3 bases from J, with 11 bases between. CDR3 amino acids: CASSYYGAATDTQYF. The CDR3 DNA is TGTGCCAGCAGTTACTATGGAGCAGCGACAGATACGCAGTATTTT.

This clonotype was seen many times. The V call is TRBV12-3 or TRBV12-4, the J call TRBJ2-2; 7 bases map to TRBD2. The length of the CDR3 is 16 residues. V dropped 6 bases and J dropped 4; count of bases not matched to a gene: 11. The CDR3 here is CASSTYRGEGTGELFF. The CDR3 region has the DNA TGTGCCAGCAGCACCTACCGGGGGGAGGGCACCGGGGAGCTGTTTTTT.

This clonotype was seen repeatedly, ten times or more. The V and J genes are TRBV5-1 and TRBJ2-7; TRBD2 matches at 13 bases. Germline CDR1 and CDR2: SGHRS and YFSETQ. This CDR3 has 16 amino acids. With V trimmed by 0 bases and J by 7 bases, 7 bases remained unmatched. Here the CDR3 reads CASSLGLGLAGVEQYF. CDR3 in DNA: TGCGCCAGCAGCTTGGGCCTCGGACTAGCGGGAGTTGAGCAGTACTTC.

Remarks on this clonotype: A much bigger clone sits one base away, suggesting this may be a read error. The chain is built from TRBV18 and TRBJ2-5; D might be TRBD1 (8 bases). Germline V gene data show CDR1 as KGHSH and CDR2 as LQKENI. The CDR3 length is 16 residues. CDR3 amino acids: CASSPRTGGGQETKYF. The CDR3 bases are TGTGCCAGCTCACCTAGAACAGGGGGAGGGCAAGAGACCAAGTACTTC. The full variable domain, rest sourced from reference TRBV18 and TRBJ2-5, is NAGVMQNPRHLVRRRGQEARLRCSPMKGHSHVYWYRQLPEEGLKFMVYLQKENIIDESGMPKERFSAEFPKEGPSILRIQQVVRGDSAAYFCASSPRTGGGQETKYFGPGTRLLVL.

In its sample, this clonotype was seen many times. V usage is TRBV27 and J usage is TRBJ2-3; 10 nucleotides agree with TRBD2. The CDR3 consists of 15 residues. CDR1 is MNHEY, CDR2 SMNVEV, per germline (reference sequence). With 3 bases clipped from V and 4 bases from J, the junction kept 4 bases outside the gene matches. CDR3 amino acids: CASSFSGRSADTQYF. Written as DNA, the CDR3 is TGTGCCAGCAGTTTTAGCGGGAGGAGCGCAGATACGCAGTATTTT.

This clonotype came up many times. The chain couples TRBV29-1 to TRBJ1-5, with a tentative D call TRBD1 (5 bases). Trimming left V 8 bases short and J 4 bases short, with 18 bases between. Germline-derived CDR1 and CDR2 are SQVTM and ANQGSEA. The CDR3 contains 14 residues. The CDR3 reads CSSPMGGWNQPQHF. The CDR3 DNA reads TGCAGCTCTCCTATGGGGGGGTGGAATCAGCCCCAGCATTTT.

This clonotype was observed at least ten times. The rearrangement links TRBV5-1 to TRBJ2-3; D is perhaps TRBD1 (6 bases). CDR1 and CDR2 from the germline V gene are SGHRS and YFSETQ. The CDR3 contains 15 residues. V shed 2 bases and J shed 0 bases, with 10 bases lying between them. The CDR3 sequence is CASSLQGWSTDTQYF. CDR3 DNA: TGCGCCAGCAGCTTACAGGGTTGGAGCACAGATACGCAGTATTTT.

This clonotype rates as medium-sized. The chain combines TRBV11-2 with TRBJ2-1, with 12 bases identical to TRBD2. This CDR3 region has 17 residues. Trimming took 5 bases from V and 7 from J; bases not matched to a gene: 12. Germline values: CDR1 SGHAT, CDR2 FQNNGV. CDR3 sequence: CASSPRLAGEWGNEQFF. CDR3 in DNA: TGTGCCAGCAGCCCTAGACTAGCGGGAGAGTGGGGGAATGAGCAGTTCTTC.

This clonotype was recorded at least ten times. This rearrangement joins TRBV3-1 to TRBJ2-7; TRBD1 matches 8 bases. V was clipped by 3 bases and J by 5 bases; unmatched bases: 9. The CDR3 is 15 residues long. Germline V lookup: CDR1 LGHDT, CDR2 YNNKEL (reference sequence). CDR3 region: CASSQRTGSYHEQYF. For the CDR3, the DNA is TGTGCCAGCAGCCAGCGGACAGGGAGCTACCACGAGCAGTACTTC.

Comment on this clonotype: Given the absence of the conserved phenylalanine or tryptophan at the CDR3 end, a read error is likely. The chain carries TRBV6-2 or TRBV6-3 and TRBJ2-2; D not certain. Looked up from germline, CDR1 is MNHEY and CDR2 is SVGEGT. The CDR3 runs 14 residues. The CDR3: CASSPVTDTGELFL. DNA for the CDR3: TGTGCTAGCAGCCCCGTGACGGACACCGGGGAGCTGTTTTTA.

This clonotype was detected ten times or more. This sequence joins TRBV28 and TRBJ2-5, with D tentatively TRBD1 (6 bases). V dropped 2 bases and J dropped 1 base, with 11 bases sitting between them. Germline assignment: CDR1 MDHEN and CDR2 SYDVKM. This CDR3 is built from 15 residues. The CDR3 DNA sequence: TGTGCCAGCAGTTTACACGGACAGACCCAAGAGACCCAGTACTTC. This codes for CASSLHGQTQETQYF. Drawing the rest from reference TRBV28 and TRBJ2-5, the complete variable domain is DVKVTQSSRYLVKRTGEKVFLECVQDMDHENMFWYRQDPGLGLRLIYFSYDVKMKEKGDIPEGYSVSREKKERFSLILESASTNQTSMYLCASSLHGQTQETQYFGPGTRLLVL.